This TCR beta chain was sequenced during a study of CD8 T cells in Susac syndrome. Comment on this clonotype: Its antigen is as yet unknown.

RNA amounts of 0.5 to 1 ug underwent reverse transcription with random hexamers. TCRdb re-called the immunoSEQ multiplex PCR reads with MiXCR, one entry per CDR3 protein. The sample shows nearly 200,000 distinct CDR3 sequences, 90% to 95% of them seen only once. Notes on the study in general: The study's TCR sequencing and HLA analysis drew on a certain number of individuals. That number was acknowledged as relatively small.

This CDR3 has 13 residues. The germline CDR1 and CDR2 sequences are SGHRS and YFSETQ. V was shortened by 3 bases and J by 5 bases, with 11 bases between the two germline ends. The V call is TRBV5-1, the J call TRBJ2-5; D is uncertain. This clonotype was sampled from a human donor with multiple sclerosis. The sample comprised CD4+ T cells from PBMCs. DNA of the CDR3: TGCGCCAGCAGCTCCGATGGGCAGGAGACCCAGTACTTC. Its protein is CASSSDGQETQYF.